A single sample is the source of the 19 T cell receptor beta chains below, sequenced in a study of blood T cell repertoires in COVID-19. Measured with immunoSEQ multiplex PCR; TCRdb has only the in-frame clones, and not every one. The sample lists roughly 150,000 clones, about 81% occurring once. What was sequenced was peripheral blood. These receptors came from a human donor in a cohort sampled during active COVID-19.

The chain joins TRBV5-5 to TRBJ2-5; D remains ambiguous. CDR3 length: 13 amino acids. CDR1 is SGHKS, CDR2 YYEKEE, per germline (reference sequence). The V and J ends lost 3 bases and 7 bases respectively, with 13 bases between them. The CDR3 loop reads CASSSDPPGTQYF. CDR3 DNA sequence: TGTGCCAGCAGCTCAGACCCTCCGGGGACCCAGTACTTC. The full variable domain, completed using reference TRBV5-5 and TRBJ2-5, is DAGVTQSPTHLIKTRGQQVTLRCSPISGHKSVSWYQQVLGQGPQFIFQYYEKEERGRGNFPDRFSARQFPNYSSELNVNALLLGDSALYLCASSSDPPGTQYFGPGTRLLVL.

This CDR3 is CASDARDPANTGELFF. The CDR3 DNA reads TGTGCTAGTGACGCCAGGGATCCCGCGAACACCGGGGAGCTGTTTTTT. J is TRBJ2-2 and V is TRBV12-5, with D perhaps TRBD1 (5 bases). Between the trimmed V and J ends, which lost 7 bases and 0 bases, there was a span of 15 bases. Germline values: CDR1 LGHNT, CDR2 FRNRAP. CDR3 size: 16 residues.

This clone was picked up a small number of times. The chain links TRBV27 to TRBJ2-5; TRBD2 might be the D (5 bases). Germline CDR1 reads MNHEY; CDR2 reads SMNVEV (reference sequence). CDR3 length equals 13 residues. Between the trimmed V and J ends, which lost 2 bases and 1 base, there was a span of 5 bases. CDR3 bases: TGTGCCAGCAGTTTACGGGGCCAAGAGACCCAGTACTTC. Protein sequence: CASSLRGQETQYF.

This sequence joins TRBV5-1 and TRBJ2-3, with TRBD2 matching over 10 bases. The CDR3 length is 16 residues. The germline gives CDR1 SGHRS, CDR2 YFSETQ. Trimming cost V 0 bases and J 2 bases; bases outside gene matches: 3. The CDR3 loop reads CASSLALAGYTDTQYF. The CDR3 DNA is TGCGCCAGCAGCTTGGCACTAGCGGGGTACACAGATACGCAGTATTTT.

The V gene is TRBV7-9, the J gene TRBJ2-3, with a possible D match to TRBD2 (5 bases). The CDR3 has 14 residues. Per the germline V gene, CDR1 is SEHNR and CDR2 is FQNEAQ (reference sequence). The germline V and J ends were trimmed by 0 bases and 5 bases, with 9 bases remaining between them. CDR3 residues: CASSLASSRDTQYF. DNA for the CDR3: TGTGCCAGCAGCTTAGCTTCTAGCCGAGATACGCAGTATTTT.

This clone was observed a single time. V usage is TRBV20-1 and J usage is TRBJ2-3; 13 bases are shared with TRBD2. Germline loops: CDR1 DFQATT, CDR2 SNEGSKA (reference sequence). This CDR3 region has 19 residues. The junction had 13 bases not matched to a gene; V was cut back by 3 bases and J by 1 base. The CDR3 nucleotides read TGCAGTGCTAGTCCAGGACTAGCGGGAGAGACTTGGGGCACAGATACGCAGTATTTT. It encodes CSASPGLAGETWGTDTQYF.

The genes are TRBV30 and TRBJ2-1; 12 nucleotides line up with TRBD2. The germline CDR1 and CDR2 sequences are GTSNPN and SVGIG (reference sequence). The V segment lost 3 bases and the J segment 6 bases; nucleotides outside the gene matches: 6. The CDR3 totals 15 residues. The CDR3 here is CAWRDLAGGANEQFF. In DNA form, the CDR3 reads TGTGCCTGGAGGGACCTAGCGGGAGGGGCCAATGAGCAGTTCTTC.

The chain recombines TRBV11-2 with TRBJ2-5; 7 bases are a match to TRBD1. The trim removed 4 bases at V and 5 bases at J, leaving 7 bases unmatched. Per the germline V gene, CDR1 is SGHAT and CDR2 is FQNNGV. CDR3 length equals 14 residues. CDR3 amino acids: CASSSEQGWETQYF. The CDR3 region has the DNA TGTGCCAGCAGCTCAGAACAGGGGTGGGAGACCCAGTACTTC.

V is TRBV7-7 and J is TRBJ2-1, with 11 positions matching TRBD2. The V gene's germline CDR1 is SSHAT and CDR2 FNYEAQ (reference sequence). The V segment lost 4 bases and the J segment 4 bases; nucleotides outside the gene matches: 3. The CDR3 consists of 15 residues. CDR3: CASSSSSGGYNEQFF. The CDR3, as DNA: TGTGCCAGCAGCTCCTCTAGCGGGGGGTACAATGAGCAGTTCTTC.

CDR3 nucleotide sequence: TGTGCCAGCGGCCGAGGGTCGATGCCGGGTGAAGCTTTCTTT. As protein: CASGRGSMPGEAFF. J is TRBJ1-1 and V is TRBV7-9; D not resolved. The V and J ends lost 8 bases and 7 bases respectively, with 20 bases between them. The CDR3 runs to 14 residues. CDR1 and CDR2 (germline): SEHNR, FQNEAQ (reference sequence). The full variable domain, with the rest looked up from reference TRBV7-9 and TRBJ1-1, is DTGVSQNPRHKITKRGQNVTFRCDPISEHNRLYWYRQTLGQGPEFLTYFQNEAQLEKSRLLSDRFSAERPKGSFSTLEIQRTEQGDSAMYLCASGRGSMPGEAFFGQGTRLTVV.

The chain is built from TRBV18 and TRBJ2-1; D is ambiguous. The CDR3 has 11 amino acids. Per the germline V gene, CDR1 is KGHSH and CDR2 is LQKENI. Deletions cut 6 bases from V and 9 bases from J, with 9 bases between. The CDR3 reads CASSPIVEQFF. The CDR3 region has the DNA TGTGCCAGCTCGCCCATAGTTGAGCAGTTCTTC. The full variable domain, rest sourced from reference TRBV18 and TRBJ2-1, is NAGVMQNPRHLVRRRGQEARLRCSPMKGHSHVYWYRQLPEEGLKFMVYLQKENIIDESGMPKERFSAEFPKEGPSILRIQQVVRGDSAAYFCASSPIVEQFFGPGTRLTVL.

This clone was seen just once. V usage is TRBV5-6 and J usage is TRBJ2-7, with a weak D call TRBD2 (5 bases). Deletions cut 5 bases from V and 1 base from J, with 19 bases between. From germline, CDR1 is SGHDT and CDR2 YYEEEE. This CDR3 region has 16 residues. This CDR3 is CASRKWSGRLSYEQYF. Written as DNA, the CDR3 is TGTGCCAGCAGGAAATGGAGCGGCAGGCTGTCCTACGAGCAGTACTTC.

The chain links TRBV19 to TRBJ2-7; possibly TRBD1 for D (8 bases). Germline V gene sequence: CDR1 LNHDA, CDR2 SQIVND (reference sequence). The V and J ends lost 5 bases and 2 bases respectively, with 16 bases between them. The CDR3 is made up of 15 amino acids. CDR3: CASSLTGGDAYEQYF. In nucleotides, the CDR3 is TGTGCCAGTAGTCTCACAGGGGGGGACGCCTACGAGCAGTACTTC.

The CDR3 loop is CASSLEGYEQYF. The CDR3 coding sequence is TGTGCCAGCAGTTTGGAGGGGTACGAGCAGTACTTC. The chain carries TRBV28 and TRBJ2-7, with D tentatively TRBD2 (6 bases). Germline V gene lookup returns CDR1 MDHEN and CDR2 SYDVKM. Trimming stripped 3 bases from V and 4 bases from J, with 7 bases between. The CDR3 has 12 residues. The complete variable domain, with remaining parts taken from reference TRBV28 and TRBJ2-7, reads DVKVTQSSRYLVKRTGEKVFLECVQDMDHENMFWYRQDPGLGLRLIYFSYDVKMKEKGDIPEGYSVSREKKERFSLILESASTNQTSMYLCASSLEGYEQYFGPGTRLTVT.

This clone appeared a few times. This rearrangement joins TRBV18 to TRBJ2-1; 7 bases are shared with TRBD1. The germline gives CDR1 KGHSH, CDR2 LQKENI. The CDR3 is 13 residues long. Trimming removed 6 bases from V and 3 bases from J; junction bases left unmatched: 2. The CDR3 coding sequence is TGTGCCAGCTCGGGACAGCGCTACAATGAGCAGTTCTTC. It encodes CASSGQRYNEQFF.

The V and J genes are TRBV5-4 and TRBJ1-2, with D possibly TRBD1 on 6 matching bases. Trimming took off 6 bases at V and 7 bases at J, with 19 bases between the two ends. The germline gives CDR1 SGHNT, CDR2 YYREEE (reference sequence). This CDR3 spans 14 amino acids. CDR3 coding DNA: TGTGCCAGCACCCCGCCCGGGACAAAAACTGGCTACACCTTC. Protein sequence: CASTPPGTKTGYTF.

This clone appeared a few times. The chain recombines TRBV12-3 or TRBV12-4 with TRBJ2-7; the D gene is possibly TRBD1 (5 bases). V was pared by 6 bases and J by 1 base, with 10 bases between. This CDR3 is built from 13 residues. As DNA, the CDR3 is TGTGCCAGCAGAATTCAGGGTTCCTACGAGCAGTACTTC. This encodes CASRIQGSYEQYF.

Only a few counts were recorded for this clone. This sequence joins TRBV6-6 and TRBJ1-6, with a tentative D call TRBD1 (5 bases). The CDR3 sequence is 15 residues long. V lost 2 bases, J lost 11 bases, and 16 bases lay in between. In germline, CDR1 is MNHNY, CDR2 SVGAGI (reference sequence). CDR3 in DNA: TGTGCCAGCAGTTACACAGAAGGGGTCAAGCCACCCCTCCACTTT. Its protein product is CASSYTEGVKPPLHF.

This chain connects TRBV28 to TRBJ2-1; TRBD1 matches 8 bases. CDR1 and CDR2 (germline): MDHEN, SYDVKM. The trim removed 5 bases at V and 6 bases at J, leaving 12 bases unmatched. This CDR3 is built from 16 residues. The CDR3 nucleotides are TGTGCCAGCAGTACCCCCCGCAGGGGGCGAGTCAATGAGCAGTTCTTC. Residues: CASSTPRRGRVNEQFF. Together with reference TRBV28 and TRBJ2-1, the CDR3 gives the full variable domain: DVKVTQSSRYLVKRTGEKVFLECVQDMDHENMFWYRQDPGLGLRLIYFSYDVKMKEKGDIPEGYSVSREKKERFSLILESASTNQTSMYLCASSTPRRGRVNEQFFGPGTRLTVL.